This T cell receptor beta chain was captured by sequencing in a study of T cells in Graves' hyperthyroidism and ophthalmopathy. Whole-study findings and limits: The model made its ophthalmopathy prediction, and onset followed a median around six months later. Most thyroid clonotypes expanded above 0.001 appeared in blood too.

Using RNA transcripts as the source, TCR beta CDR3 regions were amplified. First-round RT-PCR of the TCR CDR3 relied on the HTBI primer set. TCRdb reprocessed the multiplex PCR reads via MiXCR and lists one record per CDR3 protein. The sample has around 280,000 distinct CDR3 sequences, roughly 15% seen once; the top ten hold approximately 7.8%. The patients, who ranged from 18 to 65 in age, presented with newly diagnosed hyperthyroidism lasting under 2 months. Germline V gene data show CDR1 as SGHTA and CDR2 as FQGNSA. V shed 2 bases and J shed 6 bases, with 8 bases lying between them. The length of the CDR3 is 13 residues. Regarding this clonotype: Antigen unknown.

Sequencing was carried out using blood. The sequence derives from a woman aged 25-40 years with Graves' hyperthyroidism that later progressed to Graves' ophthalmopathy. The rearrangement links TRBV7-2 to TRBJ1-5; no clear D gene. Written as DNA, the CDR3 is TGTGCCAGCAGCTTAACAGTTGGTCAGCCCCAGCATTTT. Translated, it gives CASSLTVGQPQHF.